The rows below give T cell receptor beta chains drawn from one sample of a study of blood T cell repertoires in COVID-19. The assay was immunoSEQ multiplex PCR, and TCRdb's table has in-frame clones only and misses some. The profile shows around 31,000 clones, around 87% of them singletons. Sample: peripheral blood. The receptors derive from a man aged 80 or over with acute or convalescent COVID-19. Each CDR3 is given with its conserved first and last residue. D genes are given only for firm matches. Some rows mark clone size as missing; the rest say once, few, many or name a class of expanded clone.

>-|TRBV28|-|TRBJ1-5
CASSLFFRRGNQPQHF
TGTGCCAGCAGTTTATTTTTCAGGAGGGGCAATCAGCCCCAGCATTTT
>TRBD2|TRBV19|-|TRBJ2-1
CASSGGTYNEQFF
TGTGCCAGCTCGGGGGGGACCTACAATGAGCAGTTCTTC
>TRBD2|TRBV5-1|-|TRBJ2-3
CASSWEGRVETDTQYF
TGCGCCAGCAGCTGGGAGGGACGGGTAGAAACAGATACGCAGTATTTT
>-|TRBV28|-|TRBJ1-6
CASTGQPNSPLHF
TGTGCCAGCACCGGACAGCCGAATTCACCCCTCCACTTT
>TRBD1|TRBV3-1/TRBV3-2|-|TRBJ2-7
CASSQDRAVRQYF
TGTGCCAGCAGCCAGGACAGGGCGGTGCGGCAGTACTTC
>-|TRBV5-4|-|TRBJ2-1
CASSKQGYNEQFF
TGTGCCAGCAGCAAGCAGGGTTACAATGAGCAGTTCTTC
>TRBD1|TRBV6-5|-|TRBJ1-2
CASRGQGAFYGYTF
TGTGCCAGCAGAGGACAGGGGGCTTTCTATGGCTACACCTTC
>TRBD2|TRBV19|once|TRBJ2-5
CASRSGGARETQYF
TGTGCCAGTAGGTCCGGGGGGGCCCGAGAGACCCAGTACTTC
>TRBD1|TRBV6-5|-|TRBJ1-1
CASSNDRGRAFF
TGTGCCAGCAGTAACGACAGGGGGCGAGCTTTCTTT
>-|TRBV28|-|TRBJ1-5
CASRAGGLNNQPQHF
TGTGCCAGCAGGGCGGGGGGCCTGAACAATCAGCCCCAGCATTTT
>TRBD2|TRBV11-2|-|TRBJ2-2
CASSARTSGGLNTGELFF
TGTGCCAGCAGCGCCCGGACTAGCGGGGGGTTGAACACCGGGGAGCTGTTTTTT
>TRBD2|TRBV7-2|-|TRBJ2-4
CASSLRTRINIQYF
TGTGCCAGCAGCCTGCGGACTAGAATAAACATTCAGTACTTC
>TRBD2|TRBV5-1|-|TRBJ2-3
CASSLERGGTDTQYF
TGCGCCAGCAGCCTGGAGCGGGGGGGCACAGATACGCAGTATTTT
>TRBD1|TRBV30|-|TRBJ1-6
CAWGQAFNSPLHF
TGTGCCTGGGGACAGGCTTTTAATTCACCCCTCCACTTT
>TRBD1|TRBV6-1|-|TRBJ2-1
CASSEGGQGHNEQFF
TGTGCCAGCAGTGAAGGGGGACAGGGACACAATGAGCAGTTCTTC
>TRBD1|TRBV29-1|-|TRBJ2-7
CSVEGGLLTGYEQYF
TGCAGCGTTGAAGGGGGGTTGTTGACAGGGTACGAGCAGTACTTC
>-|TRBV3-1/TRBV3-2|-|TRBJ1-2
CASSQAGRATIGYTF
TGTGCCAGCAGCCAAGCCGGCAGGGCGACAATTGGTTACACCTTC
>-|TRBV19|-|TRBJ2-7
CASSIVRGLEQYF
TGTGCCAGTAGTATAGTTAGGGGCCTCGAGCAGTACTTC
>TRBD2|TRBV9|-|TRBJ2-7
CASSVAMGLAGDEQYF
TGTGCCAGCAGCGTCGCCATGGGACTAGCGGGGGACGAGCAGTACTTC
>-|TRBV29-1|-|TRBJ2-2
CSVLVGGNTGELFF
TGCAGCGTTTTAGTGGGGGGGAACACCGGGGAGCTGTTTTTT
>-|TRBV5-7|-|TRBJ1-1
CASSSIFYRDTEAFF
TGTGCCAGCAGCTCCATATTCTACAGGGACACTGAAGCTTTCTTT
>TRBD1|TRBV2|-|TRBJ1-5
CASTEDRNQPQHF
TGTGCCAGCACAGAGGACAGGAATCAGCCCCAGCATTTT
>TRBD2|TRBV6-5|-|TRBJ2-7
CASRLAGGRHEQYF
TGTGCCAGCAGGTTAGCGGGGGGGCGACACGAGCAGTACTTC
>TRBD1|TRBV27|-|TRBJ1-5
CASSGRGPGVNQPQHF
TGTGCCAGCAGTGGCAGGGGGCCCGGGGTTAATCAGCCCCAGCATTTT
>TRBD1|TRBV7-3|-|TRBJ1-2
CASSLTGRGRVYGYTF
TGTGCCAGCAGCTTAACAGGCAGGGGGCGCGTCTATGGCTACACCTTC
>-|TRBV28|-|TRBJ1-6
CASKNPRGSPLHF
TGTGCCAGCAAAAATCCCCGGGGTTCACCCCTCCACTTT
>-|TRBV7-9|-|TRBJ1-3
CASSPRNRSSGNTIYF
TGTGCCAGCAGCCCTCGCAACAGGTCCTCTGGAAACACCATATATTTT
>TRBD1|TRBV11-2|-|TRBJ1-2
CASSLDPAGGSYGYTF
TGTGCCAGCAGCTTAGATCCGGCAGGGGGGAGCTATGGCTACACCTTC
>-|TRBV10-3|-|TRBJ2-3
CAISESRGTDTQYF
TGTGCCATCAGTGAGTCCCGGGGGACAGATACGCAGTATTTT
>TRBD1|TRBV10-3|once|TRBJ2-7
CAISEPGQGRYEQYF
TGTGCCATCAGTGAGCCCGGACAGGGTAGGTACGAGCAGTACTTC
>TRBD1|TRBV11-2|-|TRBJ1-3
CASSFEGAAIYF
TGTGCCAGCAGCTTCGAGGGGGCCGCCATATATTTT
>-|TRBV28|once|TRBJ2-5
CASSPPRREKETQYF
TGTGCCAGCAGTCCTCCCCGTCGAGAAAAAGAGACCCAGTACTTC
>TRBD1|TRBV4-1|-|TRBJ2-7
CASRGTGHYEQYF
TGCGCCAGCAGGGGGACAGGTCACTACGAGCAGTACTTC
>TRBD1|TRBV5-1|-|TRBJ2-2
CASSPRQGRNTGELFF
TGCGCCAGCAGCCCCAGACAGGGGCGGAACACCGGGGAGCTGTTTTTT
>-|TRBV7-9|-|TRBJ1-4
CASSFTHEKLFF
TGTGCCAGCAGTTTTACACATGAAAAACTGTTTTTT
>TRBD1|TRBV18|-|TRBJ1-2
CASSPEGTAYGYTF
TGTGCCAGCTCACCGGAGGGGACAGCTTATGGCTACACCTTC
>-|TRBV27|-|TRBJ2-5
CASSPTLGQETQYF
TGTGCCAGCAGCCCCACTCTAGGACAAGAGACCCAGTACTTC
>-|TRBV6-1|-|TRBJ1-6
CASSELLGSYGNSPLHF
TGTGCCAGCAGTGAACTCCTCGGGTCCTACGGAAATTCACCCCTCCACTTT
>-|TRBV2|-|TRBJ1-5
CASRAPELQPQHF
TGTGCCAGCAGAGCCCCGGAGTTACAGCCCCAGCATTTT
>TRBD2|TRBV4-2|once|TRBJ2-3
CASSQDTSGAVAQYF
TGTGCCAGCAGCCAAGATACTAGCGGAGCGGTCGCGCAGTATTTT
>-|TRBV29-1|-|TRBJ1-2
CSVDTSGMGYGYTF
TGCAGCGTTGATACATCAGGGATGGGCTATGGCTACACCTTC
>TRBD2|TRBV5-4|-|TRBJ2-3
CASSLGLATDTQYF
TGTGCCAGCAGCTTGGGACTAGCGACAGATACGCAGTATTTT
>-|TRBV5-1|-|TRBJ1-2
CASSRSPSESYGYTF
TGCGCCAGCAGCCGGAGTCCTTCGGAGAGCTATGGCTACACCTTC